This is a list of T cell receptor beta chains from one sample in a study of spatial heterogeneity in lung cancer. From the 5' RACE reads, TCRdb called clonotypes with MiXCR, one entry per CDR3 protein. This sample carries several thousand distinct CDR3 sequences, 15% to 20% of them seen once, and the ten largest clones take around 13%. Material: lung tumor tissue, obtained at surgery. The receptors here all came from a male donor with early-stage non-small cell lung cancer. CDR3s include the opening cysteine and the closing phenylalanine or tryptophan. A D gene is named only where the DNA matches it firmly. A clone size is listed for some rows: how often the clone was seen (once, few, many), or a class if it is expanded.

CDR3aa: CAISESGLAGGPSNNEQFF; CDR3nt: TGTGCCATCAGTGAATCAGGACTAGCGGGGGGGCCGTCTAACAATGAGCAGTTCTTC; v_gene: TRBV10-3; len: 19; abundance: .; d_gene: TRBD2; j_gene: TRBJ2-1
CDR3aa: CASSLEQGSSPLHF; CDR3nt: TGTGCCAGCAGCTTAGAGCAGGGTTCCTCACCCCTCCACTTT; v_gene: TRBV7-3; len: 14; abundance: medium-sized; d_gene: .; j_gene: TRBJ1-6
CDR3aa: CASSVGLAGGYNEQFF; CDR3nt: TGTGCCAGCAGCGTCGGACTAGCGGGAGGGTACAATGAGCAGTTCTTC; v_gene: TRBV5-4; len: 16; abundance: large; d_gene: TRBD2; j_gene: TRBJ2-1
CDR3aa: CASSPSQAINQPQHF; CDR3nt: TGTGCCAGCAGTCCCAGCCAGGCCATCAATCAGCCCCAGCATTTT; v_gene: TRBV6-2/TRBV6-3; len: 15; abundance: few; d_gene: .; j_gene: TRBJ1-5
CDR3aa: CSVDLETSTDTQYF; CDR3nt: TGCAGCGTTGACCTGGAGACTAGCACAGATACGCAGTATTTT; v_gene: TRBV29-1; len: 14; abundance: many; d_gene: .; j_gene: TRBJ2-3
CDR3aa: CASSLALGLSYNEQFF; CDR3nt: TGTGCCAGCAGCTTAGCGCTGGGACTATCTTACAATGAGCAGTTCTTC; v_gene: TRBV7-2; len: 16; abundance: many; d_gene: TRBD2; j_gene: TRBJ2-1
CDR3aa: CASSRTGGGRAYEQYF; CDR3nt: TGTGCCAGCAGCCGAACGGGAGGCGGGAGGGCCTACGAGCAGTACTTC; v_gene: TRBV14; len: 16; abundance: medium-sized; d_gene: TRBD2; j_gene: TRBJ2-7
CDR3aa: CASSEGTSGGFEQYF; CDR3nt: TGTGCCAGCAGCGAAGGAACTAGCGGGGGCTTCGAGCAGTACTTC; v_gene: TRBV7-9; len: 15; abundance: medium-sized; d_gene: TRBD2; j_gene: TRBJ2-7
CDR3aa: CASSPRSGDGYTF; CDR3nt: TGTGCCAGCTCACCAAGGTCAGGGGATGGCTACACCTTC; v_gene: TRBV18; len: 13; abundance: large; d_gene: .; j_gene: TRBJ1-2
CDR3aa: CASSSQGAGELFF; CDR3nt: TGTGCCAGCAGCTCACAGGGTGCCGGGGAGCTGTTTTTT; v_gene: TRBV7-6; len: 13; abundance: large; d_gene: .; j_gene: TRBJ2-2
CDR3aa: CASSFVSGELFF; CDR3nt: TGTGCCAGCAGTTTCGTTTCCGGGGAGCTGTTTTTT; v_gene: TRBV12-3/TRBV12-4; len: 12; abundance: large; d_gene: .; j_gene: TRBJ2-2
CDR3aa: CSARYGTGGNEQYF; CDR3nt: TGCAGTGCTAGATACGGGACAGGGGGCAACGAGCAGTACTTC; v_gene: TRBV20-1; len: 14; abundance: few; d_gene: TRBD1; j_gene: TRBJ2-7
CDR3aa: CASSQKGGPQGADYEQYF; CDR3nt: TGCGCCAGCAGCCAAAAGGGAGGGCCGCAGGGGGCAGACTACGAGCAGTACTTC; v_gene: TRBV4-1; len: 18; abundance: many; d_gene: .; j_gene: TRBJ2-7
CDR3aa: CASSFRPNYGYTF; CDR3nt: TGTGCCAGCAGTTTCAGGCCCAACTATGGCTACACCTTC; v_gene: TRBV12-3/TRBV12-4; len: 13; abundance: large; d_gene: .; j_gene: TRBJ1-2
CDR3aa: CASSYRPREGQPQHF; CDR3nt: TGTGCCAGCAGTTACCGGCCCAGAGAGGGACAGCCCCAGCATTTT; v_gene: TRBV6-6; len: 15; abundance: medium-sized; d_gene: .; j_gene: TRBJ1-5
CDR3aa: CASSQDRVLYEQYF; CDR3nt: TGTGCCAGCAGTCAGGACAGGGTTCTCTACGAGCAGTACTTC; v_gene: TRBV7-8; len: 14; abundance: few; d_gene: TRBD1; j_gene: TRBJ2-7
CDR3aa: CASSIAVQGEQPQHF; CDR3nt: TGTGCCAGTAGTATAGCCGTACAGGGGGAGCAGCCCCAGCATTTT; v_gene: TRBV19; len: 15; abundance: many; d_gene: TRBD1; j_gene: TRBJ1-5
CDR3aa: CASSSYPHTDSLDYSYEQYF; CDR3nt: TGTGCCAGCAGCTCGTACCCGCATACTGACAGTCTCGATTACTCCTACGAGCAGTACTTC; v_gene: TRBV11-2; len: 20; abundance: few; d_gene: .; j_gene: TRBJ2-7
CDR3aa: CASSPDPDGQPQHF; CDR3nt: TGTGCCAGCAGCCCAGACCCAGACGGTCAGCCCCAGCATTTT; v_gene: TRBV7-8; len: 14; abundance: many; d_gene: .; j_gene: TRBJ1-5
CDR3aa: CASSSDRFSTDTQYF; CDR3nt: TGCGCCAGCAGCTCGGACAGATTTTCCACAGATACGCAGTATTTT; v_gene: TRBV5-1; len: 15; abundance: many; d_gene: .; j_gene: TRBJ2-3
CDR3aa: CATSRGSGGDNEQFF; CDR3nt: TGTGCCACCAGCAGAGGGAGCGGGGGAGACAATGAGCAGTTCTTC; v_gene: TRBV15; len: 15; abundance: .; d_gene: TRBD2; j_gene: TRBJ2-1
CDR3aa: CSATPDRSLNYGYTF; CDR3nt: TGCAGTGCAACCCCAGACAGGAGTTTGAACTATGGCTACACCTTC; v_gene: TRBV20-1; len: 15; abundance: once; d_gene: .; j_gene: TRBJ1-2
CDR3aa: CASGWDSPTQYF; CDR3nt: TGTGCTAGTGGTTGGGACAGTCCAACCCAGTACTTC; v_gene: TRBV12-5; len: 12; abundance: .; d_gene: TRBD1; j_gene: TRBJ2-5
CDR3aa: CASSQFAGVTSTDTQYF; CDR3nt: TGCGCCAGCAGCCAATTTGCGGGGGTTACTAGCACAGATACGCAGTATTTT; v_gene: TRBV4-1; len: 17; abundance: .; d_gene: TRBD2; j_gene: TRBJ2-3
CDR3aa: CASATGTGGNIQYF; CDR3nt: TGTGCCAGCGCAACCGGGACAGGGGGTAACATTCAGTACTTC; v_gene: TRBV27; len: 14; abundance: medium-sized; d_gene: TRBD1; j_gene: TRBJ2-4
CDR3aa: CASSYGSTDTQYF; CDR3nt: TGTGCCAGCTCCTACGGTAGCACAGATACGCAGTATTTT; v_gene: TRBV18; len: 13; abundance: few; d_gene: .; j_gene: TRBJ2-3
CDR3aa: CASSYAGHTGELFF; CDR3nt: TGTGCCAGCAGTTACGCTGGCCACACCGGGGAGCTGTTTTTT; v_gene: TRBV6-5; len: 14; abundance: .; d_gene: .; j_gene: TRBJ2-2
CDR3aa: CSVEDGQKQNTEAFF; CDR3nt: TGCAGCGTTGAAGATGGTCAAAAACAGAACACTGAAGCTTTCTTT; v_gene: TRBV29-1; len: 15; abundance: .; d_gene: .; j_gene: TRBJ1-1
CDR3aa: CSVVGATGNTIYF; CDR3nt: TGCAGCGTTGTAGGGGCTACTGGAAACACCATATATTTT; v_gene: TRBV29-1; len: 13; abundance: .; d_gene: .; j_gene: TRBJ1-3
CDR3aa: CASSLDPPGQGSEKLFF; CDR3nt: TGTGCCAGCAGCTTGGATCCTCCGGGACAGGGGAGTGAAAAACTGTTTTTT; v_gene: TRBV5-5; len: 17; abundance: many; d_gene: TRBD1; j_gene: TRBJ1-4
CDR3aa: CSVGQQSTDTQYF; CDR3nt: TGCAGCGTTGGGCAACAAAGCACAGATACGCAGTATTTT; v_gene: TRBV29-1; len: 13; abundance: medium-sized; d_gene: .; j_gene: TRBJ2-3
CDR3aa: CSAARVLQGTQYF; CDR3nt: TGCAGTGCTGCCCGGGTCCTTCAAGGGACCCAGTACTTC; v_gene: TRBV20-1; len: 13; abundance: large; d_gene: .; j_gene: TRBJ2-5
CDR3aa: CASSLEQIQFF; CDR3nt: TGCGCCAGCAGCTTGGAACAGATCCAGTTCTTC; v_gene: TRBV5-1; len: 11; abundance: few; d_gene: .; j_gene: TRBJ2-1
CDR3aa: CSVERPDYGYTF; CDR3nt: TGCAGCGTTGAACGGCCAGATTATGGCTACACCTTC; v_gene: TRBV29-1; len: 12; abundance: .; d_gene: .; j_gene: TRBJ1-2
CDR3aa: CSVNSNTDYGYTF; CDR3nt: TGCAGCGTGAACTCGAACACCGATTATGGCTACACCTTC; v_gene: TRBV29-1; len: 13; abundance: few; d_gene: .; j_gene: TRBJ1-2
CDR3aa: CASSQFFGGGYTF; CDR3nt: TGTGCCAGCAGCCAATTTTTTGGAGGCGGCTACACCTTC; v_gene: TRBV3-1; len: 13; abundance: .; d_gene: .; j_gene: TRBJ1-2
CDR3aa: CASSWQGVGEQFF; CDR3nt: TGTGCCAGCAGCTGGCAGGGGGTCGGTGAGCAGTTCTTC; v_gene: TRBV5-5; len: 13; abundance: medium-sized; d_gene: TRBD1; j_gene: TRBJ2-1
CDR3aa: CASSPISGDTGELFF; CDR3nt: TGTGCCAGCAGCCCCATCTCCGGGGACACCGGGGAGCTGTTTTTT; v_gene: TRBV7-2; len: 15; abundance: large; d_gene: .; j_gene: TRBJ2-2
CDR3aa: CASSQVATRDTQYF; CDR3nt: TGTGCCAGCAGCCAGGTAGCGACCCGAGATACGCAGTATTTT; v_gene: TRBV3-1; len: 14; abundance: many; d_gene: .; j_gene: TRBJ2-3
CDR3aa: CASSLRTSGSGETQYF; CDR3nt: TGTGCCAGCAGCTTGAGGACTAGCGGGAGTGGAGAGACCCAGTACTTC; v_gene: TRBV7-8; len: 16; abundance: many; d_gene: TRBD2; j_gene: TRBJ2-5
CDR3aa: CASSMGPVQETQYF; CDR3nt: TGCGCCAGCAGCATGGGACCGGTCCAAGAGACCCAGTACTTC; v_gene: TRBV5-1; len: 14; abundance: many; d_gene: .; j_gene: TRBJ2-5
CDR3aa: CSVDSFYNEQFF; CDR3nt: TGCAGCGTGGACAGCTTTTACAATGAGCAGTTCTTC; v_gene: TRBV29-1; len: 12; abundance: few; d_gene: .; j_gene: TRBJ2-1
CDR3aa: CASSPGLLEAFF; CDR3nt: TGTGCCAGCAGCCCGGGCCTTCTTGAAGCTTTCTTT; v_gene: TRBV7-6; len: 12; abundance: medium-sized; d_gene: .; j_gene: TRBJ1-1
CDR3aa: CSANKVPGYTF; CDR3nt: TGCAGTGCCAACAAAGTCCCGGGCTACACCTTC; v_gene: TRBV20-1; len: 11; abundance: large; d_gene: .; j_gene: TRBJ1-2
CDR3aa: CASSLEDIQYF; CDR3nt: TGTGCCAGCAGCTTAGAGGACATTCAGTACTTC; v_gene: TRBV7-9; len: 11; abundance: many; d_gene: .; j_gene: TRBJ2-4